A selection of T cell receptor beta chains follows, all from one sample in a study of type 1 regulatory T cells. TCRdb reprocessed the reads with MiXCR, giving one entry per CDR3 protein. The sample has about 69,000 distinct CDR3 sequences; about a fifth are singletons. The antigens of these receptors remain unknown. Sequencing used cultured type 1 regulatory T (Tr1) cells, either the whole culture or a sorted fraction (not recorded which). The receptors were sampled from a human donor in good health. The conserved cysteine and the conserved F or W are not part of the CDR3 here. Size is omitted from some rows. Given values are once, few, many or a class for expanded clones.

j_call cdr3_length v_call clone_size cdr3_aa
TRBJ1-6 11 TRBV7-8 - ASSLERNSPLH
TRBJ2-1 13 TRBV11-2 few AASGGTQKFNEQF
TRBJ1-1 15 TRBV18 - ASSPMDRAYGNTEAF
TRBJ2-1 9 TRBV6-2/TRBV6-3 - ASTEGREQF
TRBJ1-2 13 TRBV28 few ASSFPGTGGYGYT
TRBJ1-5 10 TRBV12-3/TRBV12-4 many ASGQGGSAQH
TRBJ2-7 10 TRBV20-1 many SGSDRVREQY
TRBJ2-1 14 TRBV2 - ASRATSGRILDKQF
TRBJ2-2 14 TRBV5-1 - ASSLAKTSYTGELF
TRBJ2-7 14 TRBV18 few ASSPSFGTGWGEQY
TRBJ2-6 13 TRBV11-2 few ASSFDGHGANVLT
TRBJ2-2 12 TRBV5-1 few ASSPRTANGELF
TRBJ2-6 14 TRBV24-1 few ATMGPRGTGANVLT
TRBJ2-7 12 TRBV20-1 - SAQSGLLAYEQY
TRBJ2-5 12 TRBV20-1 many SALPQDLKETQY
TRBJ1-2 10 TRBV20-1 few SATGTGYGYT
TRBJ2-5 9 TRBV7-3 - ASSFRETQY
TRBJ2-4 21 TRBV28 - ASSFVAIRVNPGQGFFKNIQY
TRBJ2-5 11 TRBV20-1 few SAWSGVQETQY
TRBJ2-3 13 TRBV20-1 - SASRPRTSTDTQY
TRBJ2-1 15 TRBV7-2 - ASSLAALAGGYNEQF
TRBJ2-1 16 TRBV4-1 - ASSQEGAGHRSYNEQF
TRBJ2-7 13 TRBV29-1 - SVGGHGGRSYEQY
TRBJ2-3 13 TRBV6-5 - ASSSRVGSTDTQY
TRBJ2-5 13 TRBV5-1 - ASSTLGLAGETQY
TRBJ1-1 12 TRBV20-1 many SARDSGSNTEAF
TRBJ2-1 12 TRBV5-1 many ASRLLAGHNEQF
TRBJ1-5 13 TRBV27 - ASSSRRSYNQPQH
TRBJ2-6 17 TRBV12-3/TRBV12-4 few ASSFTGVGSLSGANVLT
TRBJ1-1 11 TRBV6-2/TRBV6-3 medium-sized ASQFGPTTEAF
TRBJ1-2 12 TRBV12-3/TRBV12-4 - ASSWNGQVYGYT
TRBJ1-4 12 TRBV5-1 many ASSPLDRDEKLF
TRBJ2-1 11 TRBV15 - ATRETGDYEQF
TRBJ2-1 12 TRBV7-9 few ASSKGLLHNEQF
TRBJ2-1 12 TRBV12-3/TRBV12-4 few ASSPQGLANEQF
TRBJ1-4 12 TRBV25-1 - ASSSRRLGEKLF
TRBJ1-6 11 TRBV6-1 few ASSTGLNSPLH
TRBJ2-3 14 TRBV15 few ATSILLAGARHTQY
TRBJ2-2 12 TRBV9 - ASSVVSVSGELF
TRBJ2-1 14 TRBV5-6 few ASSLVPASGKYEQF
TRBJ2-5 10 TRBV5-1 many ASSLYQETQY
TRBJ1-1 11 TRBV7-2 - ASSVGANTEAF